Included here is one T cell receptor (beta chain) sequence, with context. Only a few counts were recorded for this clonotype. Which antigen it targets is not known. No much larger clone exists at a distance of one base, and base qualities are not known. Every donor in the study was a healthy Caucasian. The twin cohort comprised three pairs of female monozygotic twins, all aged roughly 18 to 30 years. Miltenyi CD45RO+ enrichment and human naive T-cell isolation kits were used to isolate memory (CD45RO+) and naive T cells from PBMC. Receptor amplification or capture employed 5' RACE. The instrument was an Illumina HiSeq 2000. A universal primer binding site was added through template switching, and the final cDNA carried a unique molecular identifier so that TCR cDNA molecules could be counted accurately. Specific primers in the conserved constant-segment region were used to synthesize first-strand cDNA for the TCR alpha and beta chains. To control for contamination, each cDNA library was double barcoded with a SMART-Mk sample barcode plus Illumina barcodes. Two successive PCR steps introduced TruSeq adapter sequences along with Illumina sample barcodes. TCR alpha and beta cDNA libraries were sequenced on the Illumina HiSeq platform with custom primers. On the authors' methods: Raw reads were processed with MiGEC to extract unique molecular identifiers, and MiXCR was used to determine CDR3 positions. Recombination models were inferred per individual with the repgenHMM and IGoR tools using an EM algorithm. Shared clonotypes were analyzed with the tcR package in R, and sharing was normalized by the product of cloneset sizes. Out-of-frame nonproductive sequences were analyzed to study raw recombination free of thymic and clonal selection effects. Clones were called with MiXCR by TCRdb after fastp trimmed the public reads at Q25, and only in-frame beta chains were retained. Here each entry gathers all rows of one CDR3 protein and keeps the most common genes and DNA. The V and J calls come from TCRdb's annotation, not from the publication. A total of roughly 290,000 distinct CDR3 sequences appear in this sample, approximately 8% of them only once. Together, the top ten hold roughly 2% of the sample.

The record originates from a study of identical twins (dated by TCRdb to about 2016). About the investigation overall: TCR alpha and beta repertoires from monozygotic twins, unrelated adults of various ages and cord blood were deep-sequenced to test whether fetal clonotypes persist. To rule out contamination, the twin experiments were replicated at different times with different library preparation protocols. Study-wide conclusions, independent of this receptor: Recombination models systematically underestimated out-of-frame TCR alpha sharing in monozygotic twins but agreed with sharing between unrelated individuals. Zero-insertion analyses could be partly confounded by invariant T cells such as MAIT and iNKT, although diverse VJ usage argued against such confounding for most clonotypes. Because the same donors could not be followed over many years, conclusions were based on cross-sectional statistical analysis. Abundant cord blood beta clonotypes had fewer insertions, young adult naive repertoires showed a similar but weaker trend, and memory repertoires showed no such trend. In beta out-of-frame sequences, excess twin sharing was weaker, because having fewer shared sequences lowered the signal-to-noise ratio. Compared with coincidental sharing between unrelated individuals, out-of-frame TCR alpha sequences shared between twins showed an excess of sequences with low generation probability.

CDR1 and CDR2 (MRHNA, SNTAGT) derive from the germline V gene. From V the trimming removes 0 bases and from J it removes 8 bases, while the gene matches leave 6 bases of the junction unaccounted for. The CDR3 goes from the cysteine to the phenylalanine over 15 residues. Of all the DNA, just the CDR3 is kept, 45 bases in frame from base 1. This same sample was also part of a study on yellow fever vaccine responses in identical twins. The second paper states: According to the authors, in identical twins the way T cells responded to vaccination appeared partly convergent and partly personalized. In the study, vaccine-responding T cell clones were precisely tracked in identical twins.

The receptor's source is a woman aged 18-29 years in good health. Sequenced: memory (CD45RO+) T cells sorted from blood. The sample's cell subset or site label, decoded: CD45RO+ enriched T cells. Recombination joined TRBV6-4 with TRBJ2-1, and 8 junction bases match TRBD2. The DNA sequence follows: TGTGCCAGCAGTGACTCCGGGGGGGGCTTAGATGAGCAGTTCTTC. This sequence encodes CASSDSGGGLDEQFF.